This T cell receptor (beta chain) comes out of a study of CD8 T cells in ankylosing spondylitis. Findings and limits, study-wide: Blood from ankylosing spondylitis patients appeared to carry a characteristic roughly 8-variant TCR beta motif. Clones linked with disease were CD8+ and fairly uncommon in the peripheral blood.

Libraries for TCR beta were made by quantitative 5'-RACE with molecular barcodes. Each CDR3 protein gets one entry after TCRdb re-called the 5' RACE reads with MiXCR. This sample has just under 550,000 distinct CDR3 sequences, with roughly 13% found just once. This clonotype was counted between two and nine times. Its antigen is unidentified. Trimming removed 6 bases from V and 2 bases from J, with 16 bases in between. Germline CDR1 is DFQATT and CDR2 is SNEGSKA (reference sequence). The CDR3 has 15 amino acids. This chain uses TRBV20-1 with TRBJ1-4; a weak D match, TRBD1 (6 bases). The source is a male donor with ankylosing spondylitis. The sequenced sample consisted of blood, either unsorted or a sorted T cell fraction (not recorded which). CDR3 loop: CSALTGMGTNEKLFF. The CDR3 nucleotides read TGCAGTGCCTTAACAGGGATGGGGACTAATGAAAAACTGTTTTTT.